This T cell receptor (beta chain) was captured in a study of cytomegalovirus exposure and HLA in healthy donors. Study-wide points: The study carried out a later analysis of TCR beta sequences. It associated approximately 17,000 of them with specific HLA alleles at a false discovery rate of 0.05. The authors excluded some V segments, including TRBV6-2 and TRBV6-3, as indistinguishable.

Comments on this clone: What it binds is not known.

With 60 Vbeta and 13 Jbeta primers, the PCR was carried out. TCRdb's table, derived via immunoSEQ multiplex PCR, lists solely in-frame clones and lacks some. Here the sample spans about 160,000 clones, more than 75% being singletons. Germline-derived CDR1 and CDR2 are SGHRS and YFSETQ. The germline V and J ends were trimmed by 3 bases and 0 bases, with 13 bases remaining between them. This CDR3 is built from 17 residues. The clonotype comes from a girl under 18 in good health and CMV-seropositive. The sample comprised PBMCs. The chain uses TRBV5-1 and TRBJ2-6; TRBD1 is a possible D gene (6 bases). The CDR3 protein is CASSSPTQGSGANVLTF. The CDR3 DNA is TGCGCCAGCAGCTCGCCCACACAGGGCTCTGGGGCCAACGTCCTGACTTTC.